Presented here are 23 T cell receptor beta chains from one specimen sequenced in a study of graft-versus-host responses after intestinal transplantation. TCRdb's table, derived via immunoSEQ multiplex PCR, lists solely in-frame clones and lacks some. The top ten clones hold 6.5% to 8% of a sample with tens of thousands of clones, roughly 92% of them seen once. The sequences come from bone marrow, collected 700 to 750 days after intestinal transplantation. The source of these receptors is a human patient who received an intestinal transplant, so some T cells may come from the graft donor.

The CDR3 nucleotides read TGTGCCAGCAGCCGTATTAGCAATCAGCCCCAGCATTTT. Its translation: CASSRISNQPQHF. The rearrangement joins TRBV6-5 to TRBJ1-5, with D hard to call. The V end lost 6 bases, the J end lost 0 bases, and 6 bases lay between the germline ends. The CDR3 length is 13 residues. The V gene's germline CDR1 is MNHEY and CDR2 SVGAGI.

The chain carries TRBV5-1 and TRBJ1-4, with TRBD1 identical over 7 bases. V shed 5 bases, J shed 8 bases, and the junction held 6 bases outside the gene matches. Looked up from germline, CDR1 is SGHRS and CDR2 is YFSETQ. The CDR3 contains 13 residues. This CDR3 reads CASSETGREKLFF. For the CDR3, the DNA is TGCGCCAGCAGTGAGACAGGGAGGGAAAAACTGTTTTTT. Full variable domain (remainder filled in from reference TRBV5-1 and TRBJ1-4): KAGVTQTPRYLIKTRGQQVTLSCSPISGHRSVSWYQQTPGQGLQFLFEYFSETQRNKGNFPGRFSGRQFSNSRSEMNVSTLELGDSALYLCASSETGREKLFFGSGTQLSVL.

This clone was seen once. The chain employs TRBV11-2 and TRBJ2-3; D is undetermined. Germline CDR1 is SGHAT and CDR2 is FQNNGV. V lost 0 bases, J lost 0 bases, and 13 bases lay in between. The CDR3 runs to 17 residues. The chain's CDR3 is CASSLDLPVVSTDTQYF. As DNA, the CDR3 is TGTGCCAGCAGCTTAGATCTACCTGTCGTAAGCACAGATACGCAGTATTTT.

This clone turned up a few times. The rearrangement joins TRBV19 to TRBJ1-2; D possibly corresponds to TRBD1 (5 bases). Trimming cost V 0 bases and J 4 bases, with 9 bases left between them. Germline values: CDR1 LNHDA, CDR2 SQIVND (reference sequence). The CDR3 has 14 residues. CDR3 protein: CASSIEWQGYGYTF. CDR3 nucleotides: TGTGCCAGTAGTATAGAGTGGCAGGGCTATGGCTACACCTTC.

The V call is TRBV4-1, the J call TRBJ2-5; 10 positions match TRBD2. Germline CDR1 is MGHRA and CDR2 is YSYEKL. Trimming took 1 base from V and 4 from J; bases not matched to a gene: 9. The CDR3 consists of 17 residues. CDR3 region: CASSQGASGGEIETQYF. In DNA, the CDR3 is TGCGCCAGCAGCCAAGGAGCAAGCGGGGGGGAAATAGAGACCCAGTACTTC.

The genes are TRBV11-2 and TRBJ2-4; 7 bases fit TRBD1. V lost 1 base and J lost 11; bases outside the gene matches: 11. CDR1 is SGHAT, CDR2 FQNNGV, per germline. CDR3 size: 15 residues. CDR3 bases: TGTGCCAGCAGCTTAGCTATTGGCACCGGGACAGTTCAGTACTTC. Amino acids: CASSLAIGTGTVQYF.

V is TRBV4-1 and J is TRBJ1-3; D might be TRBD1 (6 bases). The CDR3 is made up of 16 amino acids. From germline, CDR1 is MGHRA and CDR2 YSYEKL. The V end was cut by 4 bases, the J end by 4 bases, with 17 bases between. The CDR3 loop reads CASSRSATGPGNTIYF. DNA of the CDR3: TGCGCCAGCAGCCGCTCCGCGACAGGACCCGGAAACACCATATATTTT.

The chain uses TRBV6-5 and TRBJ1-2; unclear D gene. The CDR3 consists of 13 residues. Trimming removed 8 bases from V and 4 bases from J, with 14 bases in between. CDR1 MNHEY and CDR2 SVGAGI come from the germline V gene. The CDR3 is CASRAPASYGYTF. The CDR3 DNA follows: TGTGCCAGCCGAGCACCGGCGTCCTATGGCTACACCTTC.

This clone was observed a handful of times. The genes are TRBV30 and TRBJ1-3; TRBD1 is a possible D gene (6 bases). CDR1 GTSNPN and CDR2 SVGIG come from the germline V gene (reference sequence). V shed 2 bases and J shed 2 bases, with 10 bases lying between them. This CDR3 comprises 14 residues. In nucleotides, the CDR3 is TGTGCCTGGAGTACAGGGCCCCCTGGAAACACCATATATTTT. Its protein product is CAWSTGPPGNTIYF.

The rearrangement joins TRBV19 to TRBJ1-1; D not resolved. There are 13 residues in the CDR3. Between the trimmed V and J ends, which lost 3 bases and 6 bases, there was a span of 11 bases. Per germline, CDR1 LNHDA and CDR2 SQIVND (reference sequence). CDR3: CASSIWGIPEAFF. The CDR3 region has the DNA TGTGCCAGTAGTATTTGGGGTATTCCTGAAGCTTTCTTT.

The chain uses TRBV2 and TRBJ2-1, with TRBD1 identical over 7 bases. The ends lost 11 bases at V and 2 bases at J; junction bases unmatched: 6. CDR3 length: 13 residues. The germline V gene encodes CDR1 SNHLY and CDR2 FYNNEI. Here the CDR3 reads CARQGPTYNEQFF. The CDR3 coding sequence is TGTGCCCGACAGGGACCTACCTACAATGAGCAGTTCTTC.

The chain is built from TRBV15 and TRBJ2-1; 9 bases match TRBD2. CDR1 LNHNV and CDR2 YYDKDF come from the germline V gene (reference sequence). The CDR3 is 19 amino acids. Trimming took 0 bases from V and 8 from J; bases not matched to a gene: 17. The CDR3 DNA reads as TGTGCCACCAGCAGAGATTTGGGGGAACGCGGGAGGGCCTGGGATGAGCAGTTCTTC. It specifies CATSRDLGERGRAWDEQFF.

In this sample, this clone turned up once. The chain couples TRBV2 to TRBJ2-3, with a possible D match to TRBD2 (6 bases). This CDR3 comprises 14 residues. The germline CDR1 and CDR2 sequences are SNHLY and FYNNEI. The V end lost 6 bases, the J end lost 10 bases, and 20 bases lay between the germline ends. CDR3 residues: CASRPQRREVSQYF. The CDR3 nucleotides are TGTGCCAGCAGACCCCAAAGGCGGGAAGTGTCGCAGTATTTT.

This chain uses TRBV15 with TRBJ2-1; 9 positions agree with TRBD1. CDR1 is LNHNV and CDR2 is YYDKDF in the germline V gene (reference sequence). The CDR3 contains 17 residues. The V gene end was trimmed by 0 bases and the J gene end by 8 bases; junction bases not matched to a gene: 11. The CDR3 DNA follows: TGTGCCACCAGCAGAGAGCGAGGGACAGGGAGTTTCGATGAGCAGTTCTTC. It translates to CATSRERGTGSFDEQFF.

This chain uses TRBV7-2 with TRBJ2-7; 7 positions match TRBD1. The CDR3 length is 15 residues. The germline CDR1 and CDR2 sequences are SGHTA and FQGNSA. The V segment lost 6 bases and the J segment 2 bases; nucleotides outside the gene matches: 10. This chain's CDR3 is CASSQMTGNTYEQYF. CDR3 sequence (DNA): TGTGCCAGCAGTCAAATGACAGGGAATACCTACGAGCAGTACTTC.

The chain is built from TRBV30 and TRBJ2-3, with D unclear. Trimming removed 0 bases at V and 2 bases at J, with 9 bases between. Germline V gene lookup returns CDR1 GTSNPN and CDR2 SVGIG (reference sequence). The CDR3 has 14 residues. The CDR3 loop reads CAWSVGGITDTQYF. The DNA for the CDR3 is TGTGCCTGGAGTGTAGGCGGTATCACAGATACGCAGTATTTT. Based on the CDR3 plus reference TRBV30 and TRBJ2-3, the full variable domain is SQTIHQWPATLVQPVGSPLSLECTVEGTSNPNLYWYRQAAGRGLQLLFYSVGIGQISSEVPQNLSASRPQDRQFILSSKKLLLSDSGFYLCAWSVGGITDTQYFGPGTRLTVL.

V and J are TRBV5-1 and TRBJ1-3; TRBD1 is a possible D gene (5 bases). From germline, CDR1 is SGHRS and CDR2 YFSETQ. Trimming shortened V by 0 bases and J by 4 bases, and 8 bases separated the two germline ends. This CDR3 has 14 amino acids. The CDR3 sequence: CASSLGDGGNTIYF. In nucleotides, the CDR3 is TGCGCCAGCAGCTTGGGGGACGGAGGAAACACCATATATTTT.

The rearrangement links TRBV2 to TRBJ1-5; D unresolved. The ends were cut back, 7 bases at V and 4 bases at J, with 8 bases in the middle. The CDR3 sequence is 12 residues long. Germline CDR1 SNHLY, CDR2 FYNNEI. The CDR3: CASNPQNQPQHF. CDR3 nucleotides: TGTGCCAGCAACCCGCAGAATCAGCCCCAGCATTTT.

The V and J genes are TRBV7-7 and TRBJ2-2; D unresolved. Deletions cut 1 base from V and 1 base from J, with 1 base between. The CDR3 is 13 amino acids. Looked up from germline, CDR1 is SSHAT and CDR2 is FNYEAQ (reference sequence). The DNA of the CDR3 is TGTGCCAGCAGCTTAGAGAACACCGGGGAGCTGTTTTTT. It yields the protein CASSLENTGELFF. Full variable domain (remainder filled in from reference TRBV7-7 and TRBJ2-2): GAGVSQSPRYKVTKRGQDVTLRCDPISSHATLYWYQQALGQGPEFLTYFNYEAQPDKSGLPSDRFSAERPEGSISTLTIQRTEQRDSAMYRCASSLENTGELFFGEGSRLTVL.

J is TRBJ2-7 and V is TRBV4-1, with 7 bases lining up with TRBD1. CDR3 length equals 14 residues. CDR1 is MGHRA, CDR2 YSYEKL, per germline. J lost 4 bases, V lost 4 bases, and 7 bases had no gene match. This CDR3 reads CASSPPDREYEQYF. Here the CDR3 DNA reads TGCGCCAGCAGCCCTCCCGACAGGGAGTACGAGCAGTACTTC.

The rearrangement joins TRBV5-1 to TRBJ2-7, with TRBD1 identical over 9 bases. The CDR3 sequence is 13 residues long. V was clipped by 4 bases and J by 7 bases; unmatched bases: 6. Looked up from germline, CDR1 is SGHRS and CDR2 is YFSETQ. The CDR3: CASSKDRGEEQYF. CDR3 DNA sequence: TGCGCCAGCAGCAAGGACAGGGGAGAGGAGCAGTACTTC.

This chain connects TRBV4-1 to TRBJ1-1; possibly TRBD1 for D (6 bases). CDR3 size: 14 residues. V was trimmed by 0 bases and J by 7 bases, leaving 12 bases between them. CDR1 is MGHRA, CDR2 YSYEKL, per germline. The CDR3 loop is CASSQDRGRIEAFF. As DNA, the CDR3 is TGCGCCAGCAGCCAAGACAGGGGACGCATTGAAGCTTTCTTT.

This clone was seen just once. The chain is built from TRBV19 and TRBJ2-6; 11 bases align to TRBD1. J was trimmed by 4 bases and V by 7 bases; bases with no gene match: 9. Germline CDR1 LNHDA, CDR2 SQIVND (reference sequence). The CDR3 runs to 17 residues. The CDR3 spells CASMDRGLLSGANVLTF. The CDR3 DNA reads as TGTGCCAGTATGGACAGGGGGCTATTATCGGGGGCCAACGTCCTGACTTTC.